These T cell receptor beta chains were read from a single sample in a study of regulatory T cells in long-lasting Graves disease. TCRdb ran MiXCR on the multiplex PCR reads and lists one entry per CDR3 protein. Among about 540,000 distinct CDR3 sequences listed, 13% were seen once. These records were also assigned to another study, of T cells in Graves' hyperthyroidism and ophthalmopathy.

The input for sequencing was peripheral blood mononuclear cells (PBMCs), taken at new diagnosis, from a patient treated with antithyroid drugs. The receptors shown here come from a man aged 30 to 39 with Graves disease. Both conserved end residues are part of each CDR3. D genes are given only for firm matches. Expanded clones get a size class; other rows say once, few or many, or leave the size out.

cdr3_aa: CKTGSWSTDTQYF
cdr3_nt: TGTAAGACGGGGAGTTGGAGCACAGATACGCAGTATTTT
d_call: -
v_call: TRBV27
cdr3_length: 13
clone_size: many
j_call: TRBJ2-3

cdr3_aa: CSVGGGVTEQFF
cdr3_nt: TGCAGCGTTGGGGGAGGCGTCACTGAGCAGTTCTTC
d_call: -
v_call: TRBV29-1
cdr3_length: 12
clone_size: many
j_call: TRBJ2-1

cdr3_aa: CATSDSGGGIQETQYF
cdr3_nt: TGTGCCACCAGTGATTCCGGGGGGGGCATCCAAGAGACCCAGTACTTC
d_call: TRBD2
v_call: TRBV24-1
cdr3_length: 16
clone_size: many
j_call: TRBJ2-5

cdr3_aa: CASRSPSGRAVEQFF
cdr3_nt: TGTGCCAGCAGGTCACCTAGCGGGAGAGCGGTTGAGCAGTTCTTC
d_call: TRBD2
v_call: TRBV7-9
cdr3_length: 15
clone_size: many
j_call: TRBJ2-1

cdr3_aa: CASSFSYGGTEAFF
cdr3_nt: TGTGCCAGCAGTTTTTCATACGGGGGCACTGAAGCTTTCTTT
d_call: -
v_call: TRBV12-3/TRBV12-4
cdr3_length: 14
clone_size: many
j_call: TRBJ1-1

cdr3_aa: CAWSVEGTQPQHF
cdr3_nt: TGTGCCTGGAGTGTAGAGGGGACTCAGCCCCAGCATTTT
d_call: -
v_call: TRBV30
cdr3_length: 13
clone_size: many
j_call: TRBJ1-5

cdr3_aa: CASSRGTGGLGELFF
cdr3_nt: TGTGCCAGCAGCCGAGGGACAGGGGGCCTTGGGGAACTGTTTTTT
d_call: TRBD1
v_call: TRBV5-6
cdr3_length: 15
clone_size: many
j_call: TRBJ1-4

cdr3_aa: CSTGTYRTDTQYF
cdr3_nt: TGCAGCACCGGGACCTACCGCACAGATACGCAGTATTTT
d_call: -
v_call: TRBV20-1
cdr3_length: 13
clone_size: -
j_call: TRBJ2-3

cdr3_aa: CASSFQLAGVYGELFF
cdr3_nt: TGTGCCAGCAGCTTTCAACTAGCGGGAGTTTACGGGGAGCTGTTTTTT
d_call: TRBD2
v_call: TRBV5-5
cdr3_length: 16
clone_size: few
j_call: TRBJ2-2

cdr3_aa: CASGLGLAGNTGELFF
cdr3_nt: TGTGCTAGTGGTTTGGGACTAGCGGGAAACACCGGGGAGCTGTTTTTT
d_call: TRBD2
v_call: TRBV12-5
cdr3_length: 16
clone_size: many
j_call: TRBJ2-2

cdr3_aa: CASSLVVGGSSTEAFF
cdr3_nt: TGTGCCAGCAGTTTGGTTGTGGGGGGCTCGAGCACTGAAGCTTTCTTT
d_call: -
v_call: TRBV28
cdr3_length: 16
clone_size: many
j_call: TRBJ1-1

cdr3_aa: CASLGQGAVETQYF
cdr3_nt: TGTGCCAGCCTTGGACAGGGGGCGGTTGAGACCCAGTACTTC
d_call: TRBD1
v_call: TRBV2
cdr3_length: 14
clone_size: many
j_call: TRBJ2-5

cdr3_aa: CATASGQGSHEQYF
cdr3_nt: TGCGCCACCGCCTCCGGACAGGGGTCCCACGAGCAGTACTTC
d_call: TRBD1
v_call: TRBV5-1
cdr3_length: 14
clone_size: -
j_call: TRBJ2-7

cdr3_aa: CASSIKGQPYNEQFF
cdr3_nt: TGTGCCAGTAGTATCAAAGGTCAGCCCTACAATGAGCAGTTCTTC
d_call: -
v_call: TRBV19
cdr3_length: 15
clone_size: -
j_call: TRBJ2-1

cdr3_aa: CASSSSRGYGANVLTF
cdr3_nt: TGTGCCAGCAGCTCCTCCCGGGGCTACGGGGCCAACGTCCTGACTTTC
d_call: -
v_call: TRBV2
cdr3_length: 16
clone_size: -
j_call: TRBJ2-6

cdr3_aa: CSASRGGRNYGYTF
cdr3_nt: TGCAGTGCTAGTCGAGGGGGCCGTAACTATGGCTACACCTTC
d_call: TRBD1
v_call: TRBV20-1
cdr3_length: 14
clone_size: many
j_call: TRBJ1-2

cdr3_aa: CASSLYTGIRETQYF
cdr3_nt: TGTGCCAGCAGTTTATATACAGGAATTCGAGAGACCCAGTACTTC
d_call: -
v_call: TRBV27
cdr3_length: 15
clone_size: few
j_call: TRBJ2-5

cdr3_aa: CASSYGISGTRTDTQYF
cdr3_nt: TGTGCCAGCAGTTACGGTATTAGCGGGACTCGCACAGATACGCAGTATTTT
d_call: TRBD2
v_call: TRBV28
cdr3_length: 17
clone_size: many
j_call: TRBJ2-3

cdr3_aa: CASSYSFGREKETQYF
cdr3_nt: TGTGCCAGCAGTTACTCCTTCGGTCGGGAAAAAGAGACCCAGTACTTC
d_call: -
v_call: TRBV12-3/TRBV12-4
cdr3_length: 16
clone_size: -
j_call: TRBJ2-5

cdr3_aa: CASSFGTGIQETQYF
cdr3_nt: TGTGCCAGCAGCTTCGGGACAGGTATCCAAGAGACCCAGTACTTC
d_call: TRBD1
v_call: TRBV5-6
cdr3_length: 15
clone_size: few
j_call: TRBJ2-5

cdr3_aa: CTSSPGVGERGQYF
cdr3_nt: TGTACCAGCAGTCCAGGAGTGGGGGAGAGGGGGCAGTACTTC
d_call: -
v_call: TRBV12-3/TRBV12-4
cdr3_length: 14
clone_size: -
j_call: TRBJ2-7

cdr3_aa: CAWTRYAGYTDTQYF
cdr3_nt: TGTGCCTGGACCAGGTACGCGGGGTACACAGATACGCAGTATTTT
d_call: -
v_call: TRBV30
cdr3_length: 15
clone_size: few
j_call: TRBJ2-3

cdr3_aa: CASSLEGQITEAFF
cdr3_nt: TGTGCCAGCAGTTTAGAGGGACAGATAACTGAAGCTTTCTTT
d_call: TRBD1
v_call: TRBV12-3/TRBV12-4
cdr3_length: 14
clone_size: many
j_call: TRBJ1-1

cdr3_aa: CSARDRDSSSYEQYF
cdr3_nt: TGCAGTGCAAGGGACCGGGACTCCAGCTCCTACGAGCAGTACTTC
d_call: -
v_call: TRBV20-1
cdr3_length: 15
clone_size: many
j_call: TRBJ2-7

cdr3_aa: CASSFLANNEQFF
cdr3_nt: TGTGCCAGCAGTTTTCTCGCTAACAATGAGCAGTTCTTC
d_call: -
v_call: TRBV27
cdr3_length: 13
clone_size: many
j_call: TRBJ2-1

cdr3_aa: CASQDSINSPLHF
cdr3_nt: TGTGCCAGCCAGGACAGTATTAATTCACCCCTCCACTTT
d_call: -
v_call: TRBV19
cdr3_length: 13
clone_size: few
j_call: TRBJ1-6

cdr3_aa: CSAAGGAPYTQYF
cdr3_nt: TGCAGTGCTGCAGGCGGGGCTCCATATACGCAGTATTTT
d_call: -
v_call: TRBV20-1
cdr3_length: 13
clone_size: few
j_call: TRBJ2-3

cdr3_aa: CATSDAPGGSNEQFF
cdr3_nt: TGTGCCACCAGTGATGCCCCCGGGGGGTCCAATGAGCAGTTCTTC
d_call: TRBD2
v_call: TRBV24-1
cdr3_length: 15
clone_size: -
j_call: TRBJ2-1

cdr3_aa: CAWSVGLVPYEQYF
cdr3_nt: TGTGCCTGGAGTGTCGGGCTAGTCCCCTACGAGCAGTACTTC
d_call: -
v_call: TRBV30
cdr3_length: 14
clone_size: -
j_call: TRBJ2-7

cdr3_aa: CASSPSGKGNEQFF
cdr3_nt: TGTGCCAGCAGCCCTAGCGGAAAGGGCAATGAGCAGTTCTTC
d_call: TRBD2
v_call: TRBV11-2
cdr3_length: 14
clone_size: many
j_call: TRBJ2-1

cdr3_aa: CAWRGSWGTNEKLFF
cdr3_nt: TGTGCCTGGAGAGGGTCGTGGGGTACTAATGAAAAACTGTTTTTT
d_call: -
v_call: TRBV30
cdr3_length: 15
clone_size: many
j_call: TRBJ1-4

cdr3_aa: CASSAEGRGELFF
cdr3_nt: TGTGCCAGCAGCGCGGAGGGCCGAGGGGAGCTGTTTTTT
d_call: -
v_call: TRBV11-3
cdr3_length: 13
clone_size: -
j_call: TRBJ2-2

cdr3_aa: CASSLLADEQFF
cdr3_nt: TGCGCCAGCAGCTTACTAGCGGATGAGCAGTTCTTC
d_call: TRBD2
v_call: TRBV5-1
cdr3_length: 12
clone_size: few
j_call: TRBJ2-1

cdr3_aa: CASSQDRDSRETQYF
cdr3_nt: TGTGCCAGCAGCCAAGATCGGGACAGCCGGGAGACCCAGTACTTC
d_call: TRBD1
v_call: TRBV3-1
cdr3_length: 15
clone_size: many
j_call: TRBJ2-5

cdr3_aa: CASSLVAGGQETQYF
cdr3_nt: TGTGCCAGCAGCTTGGTCGCGGGAGGCCAAGAGACCCAGTACTTC
d_call: TRBD2
v_call: TRBV5-5
cdr3_length: 15
clone_size: few
j_call: TRBJ2-5

cdr3_aa: CASSQTGGGGYTF
cdr3_nt: TGTGCCAGCAGTCAAACAGGGGGAGGTGGCTACACCTTC
d_call: TRBD1
v_call: TRBV25-1
cdr3_length: 13
clone_size: -
j_call: TRBJ1-2

cdr3_aa: CSASGLAGGVSYEQYF
cdr3_nt: TGCAGTGCTTCGGGACTAGCGGGAGGCGTCTCCTACGAGCAGTACTTC
d_call: TRBD2
v_call: TRBV20-1
cdr3_length: 16
clone_size: -
j_call: TRBJ2-7

cdr3_aa: CSAFGLGSYNEQFF
cdr3_nt: TGCAGTGCTTTTGGACTAGGCTCCTACAATGAGCAGTTCTTC
d_call: TRBD2
v_call: TRBV20-1
cdr3_length: 14
clone_size: many
j_call: TRBJ2-1

cdr3_aa: CASSGNRGREVYEQYF
cdr3_nt: TGTGCCAGTAGTGGCAACAGGGGGCGCGAAGTCTACGAGCAGTACTTC
d_call: TRBD1
v_call: TRBV19
cdr3_length: 16
clone_size: few
j_call: TRBJ2-7

cdr3_aa: CSGETSGTEQFF
cdr3_nt: TGCAGCGGAGAGACTAGCGGAACCGAGCAGTTCTTC
d_call: TRBD2
v_call: TRBV20-1
cdr3_length: 12
clone_size: many
j_call: TRBJ2-1

cdr3_aa: CASSLRPLGPGNTGELFF
cdr3_nt: TGTGCCAGCAGTCTTCGGCCGTTAGGGCCGGGGAACACCGGGGAGCTGTTTTTT
d_call: -
v_call: TRBV6-1
cdr3_length: 18
clone_size: many
j_call: TRBJ2-2

cdr3_aa: CASSWTGVDSTEAFF
cdr3_nt: TGTGCCAGCAGCTGGACAGGGGTTGATAGCACTGAAGCTTTCTTT
d_call: TRBD1
v_call: TRBV7-8
cdr3_length: 15
clone_size: many
j_call: TRBJ1-1

cdr3_aa: CSVLRTGEKLFF
cdr3_nt: TGCAGCGTTCTACGGACAGGGGAAAAACTGTTTTTT
d_call: TRBD1
v_call: TRBV29-1
cdr3_length: 12
clone_size: few
j_call: TRBJ1-4

cdr3_aa: CASSQRGSYTEAFF
cdr3_nt: TGCGCCAGCAGCCAACGCGGGAGCTACACTGAAGCTTTCTTT
d_call: -
v_call: TRBV4-1
cdr3_length: 14
clone_size: -
j_call: TRBJ1-1

cdr3_aa: CASSRRGTSGQAPSTDTQYF
cdr3_nt: TGTGCCAGCAGCCGGAGAGGGACTAGCGGACAAGCGCCTAGCACAGATACGCAGTATTTT
d_call: TRBD2
v_call: TRBV7-9
cdr3_length: 20
clone_size: -
j_call: TRBJ2-3

cdr3_aa: CASSLELAGVTDTQYF
cdr3_nt: TGTGCCAGCAGCTTAGAGCTAGCGGGGGTGACAGATACGCAGTATTTT
d_call: TRBD2
v_call: TRBV7-9
cdr3_length: 16
clone_size: many
j_call: TRBJ2-3

cdr3_aa: CSARTPQGSYEQYF
cdr3_nt: TGCAGTGCTAGAACTCCACAGGGTTCCTACGAGCAGTACTTC
d_call: -
v_call: TRBV20-1
cdr3_length: 14
clone_size: few
j_call: TRBJ2-7

cdr3_aa: CASSLEASGRAHTQYF
cdr3_nt: TGTGCCAGCAGCTTAGAGGCTAGCGGGAGGGCACATACGCAGTATTTT
d_call: TRBD2
v_call: TRBV7-9
cdr3_length: 16
clone_size: many
j_call: TRBJ2-3

cdr3_aa: CASSLAPQRRSGTDNEQFF
cdr3_nt: TGTGCCAGCAGCTTAGCTCCTCAGAGGAGGAGCGGGACCGACAATGAGCAGTTCTTC
d_call: TRBD2
v_call: TRBV7-9
cdr3_length: 19
clone_size: -
j_call: TRBJ2-1

cdr3_aa: CSARQARDEQFF
cdr3_nt: TGCAGTGCGAGACAGGCGCGCGATGAGCAGTTCTTC
d_call: -
v_call: TRBV20-1
cdr3_length: 12
clone_size: many
j_call: TRBJ2-1

cdr3_aa: CANEGRGRDTQYF
cdr3_nt: TGTGCCAACGAAGGGCGTGGTCGGGATACGCAGTATTTT
d_call: -
v_call: TRBV12-3/TRBV12-4
cdr3_length: 13
clone_size: few
j_call: TRBJ2-3

cdr3_aa: CASSPGTGGNTIYF
cdr3_nt: TGTGCCAGCAGCCCCGGGACAGGAGGCAACACCATATATTTT
d_call: TRBD1
v_call: TRBV5-4
cdr3_length: 14
clone_size: -
j_call: TRBJ1-3